This TCR beta chain appears in the sequencing data of a study of identical twins. Turning to this clonotype: No antigen is known for it.

The donor group consisted entirely of healthy Caucasians. This CDR3 spans 16 amino acids. The germline CDR1 and CDR2 sequences are SGHRS and YFSETQ. V lost 4 bases, J lost 2 bases, and 4 bases stayed unmatched. Study observations and caveats: High-abundance cord blood beta clonotypes had fewer insertions; memory repertoires showed none.

Template switching added a universal primer site, and cDNA bore unique molecular identifiers. TCRdb independently ran MiXCR on the 5' RACE reads; one entry per CDR3 protein. Of fewer than 900,000 distinct CDR3 sequences listed, roughly 18% were seen once; the top ten hold 10% to 15%. The data also belong to a second study, concerning T cells expressing NK-cell markers.

The chain recombines TRBV5-1 with TRBJ2-3; 13 nucleotides agree with TRBD2. This TCR came from a woman aged 18-29 years in good health. Sample: PBMCs. DNA for the CDR3: TGCGCCAGCAGCCCGGGACTAGCGGGGCACACAGATACGCAGTATTTT. Encoded protein: CASSPGLAGHTDTQYF.